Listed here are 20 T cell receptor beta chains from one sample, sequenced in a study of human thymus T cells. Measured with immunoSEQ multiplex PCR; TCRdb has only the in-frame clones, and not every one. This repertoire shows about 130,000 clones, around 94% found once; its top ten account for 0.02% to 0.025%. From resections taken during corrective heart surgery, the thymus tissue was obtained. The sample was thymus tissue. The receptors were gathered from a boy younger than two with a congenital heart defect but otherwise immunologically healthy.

CDR3 DNA: TGTGCCAGCAGCTTAGTTCTAGCGGGGGGGCAAGAGACCCAGTACTTC. It specifies CASSLVLAGGQETQYF. J is TRBJ2-5 and V is TRBV7-8, with TRBD2 identical over 12 bases. The CDR3 runs 16 residues. The ends lost 1 base at V and 2 bases at J; junction bases unmatched: 2. Per germline, CDR1 SGHVS and CDR2 FQNEAQ.

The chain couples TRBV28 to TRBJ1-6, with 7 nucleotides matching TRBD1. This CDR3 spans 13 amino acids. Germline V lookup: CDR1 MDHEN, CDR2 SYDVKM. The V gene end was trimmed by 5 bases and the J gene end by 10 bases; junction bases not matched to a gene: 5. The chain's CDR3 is CASSPTGDSPLHF. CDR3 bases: TGTGCCAGCAGTCCAACAGGGGACTCACCCCTCCACTTT.

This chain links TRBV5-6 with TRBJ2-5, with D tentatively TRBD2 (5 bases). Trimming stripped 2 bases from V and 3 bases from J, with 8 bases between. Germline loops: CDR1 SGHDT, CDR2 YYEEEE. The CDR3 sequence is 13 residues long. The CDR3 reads CASSLADKETQYF. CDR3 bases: TGTGCCAGCAGCTTAGCGGATAAAGAGACCCAGTACTTC.

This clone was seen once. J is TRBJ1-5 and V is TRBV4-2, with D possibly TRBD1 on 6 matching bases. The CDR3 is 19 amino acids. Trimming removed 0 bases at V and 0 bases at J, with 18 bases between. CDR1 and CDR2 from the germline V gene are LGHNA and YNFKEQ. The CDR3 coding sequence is TGTGCCAGCAGCCAAGAAGACAGGCTCACTACGTATAGCAATCAGCCCCAGCATTTT. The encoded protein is CASSQEDRLTTYSNQPQHF.

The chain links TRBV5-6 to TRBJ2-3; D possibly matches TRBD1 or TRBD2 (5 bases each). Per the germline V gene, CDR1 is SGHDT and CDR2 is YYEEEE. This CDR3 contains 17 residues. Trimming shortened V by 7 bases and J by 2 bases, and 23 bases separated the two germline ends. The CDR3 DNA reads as TGTGCCAGCCTCCTGGGCGGTGTGACAGACTACACAGATACGCAGTATTTT. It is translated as CASLLGGVTDYTDTQYF.

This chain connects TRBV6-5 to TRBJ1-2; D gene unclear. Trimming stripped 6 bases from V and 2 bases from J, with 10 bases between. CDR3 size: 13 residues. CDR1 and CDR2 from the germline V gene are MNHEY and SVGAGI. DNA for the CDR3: TGTGCCAGCAGAGGACGGAGGAACTATGGCTACACCTTC. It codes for CASRGRRNYGYTF.

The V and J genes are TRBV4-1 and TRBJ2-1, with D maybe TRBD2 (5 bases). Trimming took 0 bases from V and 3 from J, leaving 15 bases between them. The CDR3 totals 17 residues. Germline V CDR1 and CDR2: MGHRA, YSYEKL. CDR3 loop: CASSQETRTGIYNEQFF. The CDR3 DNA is TGCGCCAGCAGCCAAGAGACCAGGACGGGAATCTACAATGAGCAGTTCTTC.

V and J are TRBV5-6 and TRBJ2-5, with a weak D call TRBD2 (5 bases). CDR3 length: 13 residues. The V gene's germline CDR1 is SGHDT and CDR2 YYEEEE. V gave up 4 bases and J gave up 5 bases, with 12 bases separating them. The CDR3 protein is CASSVRVRETQYF. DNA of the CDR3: TGTGCCAGCAGCGTGCGGGTTCGGGAGACCCAGTACTTC.

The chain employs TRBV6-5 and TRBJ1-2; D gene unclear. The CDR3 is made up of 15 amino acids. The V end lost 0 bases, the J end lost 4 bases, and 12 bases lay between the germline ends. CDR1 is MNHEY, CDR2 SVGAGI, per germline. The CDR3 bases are TGTGCCAGCAGTTACTCTAGGCGGGTTCTCTATGGCTACACCTTC. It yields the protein CASSYSRRVLYGYTF.

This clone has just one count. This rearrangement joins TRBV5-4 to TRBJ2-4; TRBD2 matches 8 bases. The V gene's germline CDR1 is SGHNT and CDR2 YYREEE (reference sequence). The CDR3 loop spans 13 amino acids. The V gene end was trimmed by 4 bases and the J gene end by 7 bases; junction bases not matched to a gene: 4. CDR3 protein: CASSPPGGNIQYF. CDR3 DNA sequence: TGTGCCAGCAGCCCACCGGGGGGGAACATTCAGTACTTC.

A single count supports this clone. This chain's CDR3 is CASSILAGVTGELFF. CDR3 sequence (DNA): TGTGCCAGTAGTATACTAGCGGGGGTTACCGGGGAGCTGTTTTTT. The chain links TRBV19 to TRBJ2-2; 10 bases agree with TRBD2. The CDR3 has 15 amino acids. In germline, CDR1 is LNHDA, CDR2 SQIVND (reference sequence). After removal of 2 bases from V and 5 bases from J, the junction contained 2 bases not matched to a gene.

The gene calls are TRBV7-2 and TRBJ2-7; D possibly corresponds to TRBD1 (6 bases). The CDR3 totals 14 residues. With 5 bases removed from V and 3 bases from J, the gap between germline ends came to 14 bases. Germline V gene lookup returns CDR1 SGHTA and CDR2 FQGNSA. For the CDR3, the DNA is TGTGCCAGCAGCCTCTACCAGGGGTTCTACGAGCAGTACTTC. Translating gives CASSLYQGFYEQYF.

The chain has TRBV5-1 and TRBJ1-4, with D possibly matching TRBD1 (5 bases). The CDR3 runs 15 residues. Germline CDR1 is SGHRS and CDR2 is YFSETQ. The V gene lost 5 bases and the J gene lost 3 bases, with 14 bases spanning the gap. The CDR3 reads CASRWEQGANEKLFF. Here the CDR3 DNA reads TGCGCCAGCAGGTGGGAGCAGGGAGCTAATGAAAAACTGTTTTTT.

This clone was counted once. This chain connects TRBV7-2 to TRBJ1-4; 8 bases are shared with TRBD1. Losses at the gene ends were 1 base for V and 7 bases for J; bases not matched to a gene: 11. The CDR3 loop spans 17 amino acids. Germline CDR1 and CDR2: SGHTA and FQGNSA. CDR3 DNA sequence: TGTGCCAGCAGCTTAGGAAACTACAGGGGGAAAGGTGAAAAACTGTTTTTT. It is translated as CASSLGNYRGKGEKLFF.

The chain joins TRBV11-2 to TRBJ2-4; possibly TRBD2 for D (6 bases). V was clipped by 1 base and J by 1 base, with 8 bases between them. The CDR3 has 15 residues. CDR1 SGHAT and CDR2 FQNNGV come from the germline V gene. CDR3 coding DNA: TGTGCCAGCAGCTTAGGCGGGGCGGCCAAAAACATTCAGTACTTC. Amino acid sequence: CASSLGGAAKNIQYF.

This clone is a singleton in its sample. The CDR3 DNA sequence: TGTGCCAGCAGTTTATTAATGGCGGGATTGGAGGCAGATACGCAGTATTTT. Translation gives CASSLLMAGLEADTQYF. V gene TRBV28 combines with J gene TRBJ2-3; tentative D call: TRBD2 (6 bases). The V gene lost 1 base and the J gene lost 4 bases, with 18 bases spanning the gap. Germline CDR1 reads MDHEN; CDR2 reads SYDVKM. The CDR3 extends over 17 amino acids.

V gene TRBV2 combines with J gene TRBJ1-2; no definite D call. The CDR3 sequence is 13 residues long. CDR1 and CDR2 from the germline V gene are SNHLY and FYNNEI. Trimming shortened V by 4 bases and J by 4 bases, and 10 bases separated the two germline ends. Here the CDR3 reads CASSGHSLYGYTF. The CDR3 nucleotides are TGTGCCAGCAGTGGTCACAGCCTCTATGGCTACACCTTC.

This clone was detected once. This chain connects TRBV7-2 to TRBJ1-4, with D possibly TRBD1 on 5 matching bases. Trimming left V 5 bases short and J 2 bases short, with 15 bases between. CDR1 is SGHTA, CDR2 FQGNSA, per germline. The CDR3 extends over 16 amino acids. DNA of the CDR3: TGTGCCAGCAGCATAAAGTACAGGAACACTAATGAAAAACTGTTTTTT. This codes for CASSIKYRNTNEKLFF. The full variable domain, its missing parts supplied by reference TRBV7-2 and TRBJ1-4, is GAGVSQSPSNKVTEKGKDVELRCDPISGHTALYWYRQSLGQGLEFLIYFQGNSAPDKSGLPSDRFSAERTGGSVSTLTIQRTQQEDSAVYLCASSIKYRNTNEKLFFGSGTQLSVL.

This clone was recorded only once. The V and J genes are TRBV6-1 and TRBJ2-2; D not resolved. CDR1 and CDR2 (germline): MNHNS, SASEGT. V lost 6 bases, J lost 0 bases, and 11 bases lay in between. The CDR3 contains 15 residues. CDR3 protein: CASRAPVPNTGELFF. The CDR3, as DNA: TGTGCCAGCAGGGCCCCGGTTCCGAACACCGGGGAGCTGTTTTTT.

DNA for the CDR3: TGCGCCAGCAGCTTGGCGCAAGGCGAAGACCAAGAGACCCAGTACTTC. As protein: CASSLAQGEDQETQYF. The chain links TRBV5-1 to TRBJ2-5; D unresolved. With 0 bases removed from V and 0 bases from J, the gap between germline ends came to 12 bases. Per the germline V gene, CDR1 is SGHRS and CDR2 is YFSETQ. The CDR3 extends over 16 amino acids.